Below, 9 T cell receptor beta chains from the same sample are listed, as sequenced in a study of tumour-infiltrating T cells in Burkitt lymphoma. The method was immunoSEQ multiplex PCR; TCRdb's version includes in-frame clones alone and lacks a portion of them. The sample lists 4,500 to 6,000 clones, about 11% seen once, with roughly 2.3% in the top ten. What was sequenced was tumor tissue. Every receptor here comes from a human donor with diffuse large B-cell lymphoma.

The sample holds a few counts of this clone. The rearrangement joins TRBV5-1 to TRBJ1-1; D is ambiguous. The CDR3 runs 14 residues. Trimming cost V 0 bases and J 0 bases, with 6 bases left between them. CDR1 and CDR2 from the germline V gene are SGHRS and YFSETQ. The CDR3 protein is CASSLAIMNTEAFF. The DNA for the CDR3 is TGCGCCAGCAGCTTGGCGATCATGAACACTGAAGCTTTCTTT.

This clone has more than one count but fewer than ten. The CDR3 reads CASSATGTVNSPLHF. The CDR3 DNA follows: TGTGCCAGCTCAGCGACCGGGACAGTAAATTCACCCCTCCACTTT. This rearrangement joins TRBV18 to TRBJ1-6; TRBD1 matches at 7 bases. Germline V gene data show CDR1 as KGHSH and CDR2 as LQKENI. V lost 5 bases, J lost 7 bases, and 8 bases stayed unmatched. CDR3 length equals 15 residues.

The V gene is TRBV11-2, the J gene TRBJ2-7; 7 nucleotides match TRBD1. The CDR3 is 13 amino acids. The V and J ends lost 2 bases and 3 bases, in that order; junction bases with no gene match: 1. From germline, CDR1 is SGHAT and CDR2 FQNNGV. This CDR3 is CASSLRQGYEQYF. CDR3 DNA: TGTGCCAGCAGCTTAAGACAGGGCTACGAGCAGTACTTC. The entire variable domain, with the rest obtained from reference TRBV11-2 and TRBJ2-7, is as follows: EAGVAQSPRYKIIEKRQSVAFWCNPISGHATLYWYQQILGQGPKLLIQFQNNGVVDDSQLPKDRFSAERLKGVDSTLKIQPAKLEDSAVYLCASSLRQGYEQYFGPGTRLTVT.

This chain joins TRBV28 and TRBJ2-7; TRBD2 might be the D (5 bases). The CDR3 consists of 18 residues. The V end lost 6 bases, the J end lost 3 bases, and 27 bases lay between the germline ends. The V gene's germline CDR1 is MDHEN and CDR2 SYDVKM. As DNA, the CDR3 is TGTGCCAGCAGAATATCGGACTTCAACAGAAACATCATCTACGAGCAGTACTTC. Translated: CASRISDFNRNIIYEQYF.

This clone was recorded a few times. The V and J genes are TRBV7-8 and TRBJ1-5, with unresolved D. CDR3 length equals 14 residues. Germline-derived CDR1 and CDR2 are SGHVS and FQNEAQ. V was shortened by 1 base and J by 8 bases, with 12 bases between the two germline ends. CDR3 in DNA: TGTGCCAGCAGCTTAGAAGGGTTTAGGGAGCCCCAGCATTTT. Translating gives CASSLEGFREPQHF.

The sample holds a few counts of this clone. The rearrangement joins TRBV28 to TRBJ1-3; D gene ambiguous. V was pared by 3 bases and J by 7 bases, with 7 bases between. In germline, CDR1 is MDHEN, CDR2 SYDVKM. The CDR3 loop spans 12 amino acids. The CDR3 DNA sequence: TGTGCCAGCAGTTTGTCCCAGAACACCATATATTTT. Protein product: CASSLSQNTIYF. The full variable domain, with the rest looked up from reference TRBV28 and TRBJ1-3, is DVKVTQSSRYLVKRTGEKVFLECVQDMDHENMFWYRQDPGLGLRLIYFSYDVKMKEKGDIPEGYSVSREKKERFSLILESASTNQTSMYLCASSLSQNTIYFGEGSWLTVV.

This chain links TRBV30 with TRBJ1-1, with D perhaps TRBD1 (5 bases). The CDR3 spans 14 residues. Germline V gene data show CDR1 as GTSNPN and CDR2 as SVGIG (reference sequence). Trimming removed 2 bases at V and 0 bases at J, with 10 bases between. The CDR3 spells CAWSPRTLNTEAFF. DNA for the CDR3: TGTGCCTGGAGTCCGAGGACACTGAACACTGAAGCTTTCTTT. Filled out from reference TRBV30 and TRBJ1-1, the complete variable domain reads SQTIHQWPATLVQPVGSPLSLECTVEGTSNPNLYWYRQAAGRGLQLLFYSVGIGQISSEVPQNLSASRPQDRQFILSSKKLLLSDSGFYLCAWSPRTLNTEAFFGQGTRLTVV.

In its sample, this clone was seen a few times. The CDR3 DNA follows: TGTGCCAGTTCCGGGACAGGGGGCGCCCAGGGAGCTTTCTTT. Its protein product is CASSGTGGAQGAFF. The chain has TRBV19 and TRBJ1-1; 12 positions agree with TRBD1. This CDR3 region has 14 residues. V dropped 8 bases and J dropped 10; count of bases not matched to a gene: 11. CDR1 is LNHDA and CDR2 is SQIVND in the germline V gene (reference sequence).

There are a few counts of this clone. This chain uses TRBV29-1 with TRBJ2-5; 10 bases are shared with TRBD2. CDR1 is SQVTM, CDR2 ANQGSEA, per germline. V shed 7 bases, J shed 2 bases, and the junction held 4 bases outside the gene matches. This CDR3 spans 13 amino acids. CDR3 sequence: CSAERGGQETQYF. The CDR3, as DNA: TGCAGCGCCGAGCGGGGGGGTCAAGAGACCCAGTACTTC.